This T cell receptor (beta chain) appears in the sequencing data of a study of T cell repertoires in cytomegalovirus infection (dated by TCRdb to about 2019). With regard to the full study: Donor HLA type was relevant to the analysis, because carriage of CMV infection together with the matching HLA type was indicated by public TCR beta signatures.

Cut back by 3 bases and 15 bases, the V and J ends lie 15 bases apart. The CDR3, cysteine through phenylalanine, is 12 amino acids long. The read is trimmed to its CDR3 DNA, 36 bases read in frame from base 1. CDR1 and CDR2 (MGHDK, SYGVNS) derive from the germline V gene. Of note for this clonotype: It lacks a known antigen. Within one base of it there is no much larger clone, and no base qualities were kept.

Instrument on record: Illumina HiSeq 1500. The raw public data were reprocessed by TCRdb itself: fastp quality trimming at Q25, MiXCR clonotype calling, in-frame beta chains only. One record per CDR3 amino acid sequence lists the most common genes and DNA. The sample has 200,000 or so distinct CDR3 sequences on record, under 30% of them singletons. The top ten constitute roughly 29% of the sample. The paper's findings and limits, for the study overall: In both this cohort and an independent cohort of 352 donors, the cumulative frequency of public TCR beta family members distinguished carriers of CMV infection plus the relevant HLA type. The ex vivo response was dominated by HLA-C-restricted CMV-specific TCR beta clonotypes, which also provided the single most frequent clonotype in two of eight donors.

Recombination joined TRBV25-1 with TRBJ2-1, and possibly TRBD2, on 6 matching bases. The specimen was PBMCs. The clonotype comes from a human donor in good health (CMV status not recorded). Some clones in this sample may be carry-over from other donors' samples. Here the CDR3 is given as CASSDLGGWGFF. The nucleotide sequence is TGTGCCAGCAGTGATCTTGGAGGGTGGGGGTTCTTC.